What follows are 28 T cell receptor beta chains derived from one specimen sequenced in a study of Graves' ophthalmopathy and Graves' hyperthyroidism. The authors amplified TCR beta CDR3 regions, and they did so from RNA transcripts for repertoire sequencing. Following a first-round RT-PCR that used HTBI primers, a second-round multiplex PCR was carried out. One entry per CDR3 protein results from TCRdb running MiXCR on the multiplex PCR reads. The table records about 1.2 million distinct CDR3 sequences, about 35% of them present only once. Input material: peripheral blood or thyroid tissue (not recorded which). These receptors all stem from an adult man with Graves' hyperthyroidism.

This clonotype came up many times. The rearrangement joins TRBV7-8 to TRBJ2-7; 7 nucleotides agree with TRBD1. Germline V lookup: CDR1 SGHVS, CDR2 FQNEAQ. This CDR3 is 17 amino acids long. The J segment lost 1 base and the V segment lost 1 base, leaving 10 bases of the junction unmatched. The DNA for the CDR3 is TGTGCCAGCAGCTTAGATCCCCTACAGGACAGGTCCTACGAGCAGTACTTC. Its protein is CASSLDPLQDRSYEQYF.

This clonotype was seen ten or more times. The chain links TRBV29-1 to TRBJ1-1; D remains ambiguous. The germline CDR1 and CDR2 sequences are SQVTM and ANQGSEA. This CDR3 comprises 14 residues. V shed 4 bases and J shed 1 base, with 13 bases lying between them. The CDR3 sequence is CSVVSIASNTEAFF. In nucleotides, the CDR3 is TGCAGCGTTGTGTCTATTGCTTCGAACACTGAAGCTTTCTTT.

With regard to this clonotype: Given a much more abundant clone one base away, this may be a read error. This chain links TRBV14 with TRBJ2-7, with D tentatively TRBD1 (6 bases). Per the germline V gene, CDR1 is SGHDN and CDR2 is FVKESK. There are 14 residues in the CDR3. The CDR3 loop reads CASSQRDTSHEQYF. CDR3 sequence (DNA): TGTGCCAGCAGCCAAAGGGACACCTCCCACGAGCAGTACTTC.

Concerning this clonotype itself: A junction boundary mismatches the germline segment, possibly from a read error. The chain links TRBV2 to TRBJ2-2; D possibly corresponds to TRBD1 (6 bases). Germline CDR1 reads SNHLY; CDR2 reads FYNNEI. CDR3 length: 15 residues. The CDR3 DNA reads TGTGCCAGCAGTGAGGCTAGGGGGAACACCGGGGAGCTGTCTTGG. This sequence encodes CASSEARGNTGELSW.

The chain has TRBV29-1 and TRBJ2-6, with 8 bases lining up with TRBD1. This CDR3 has 15 residues. Germline V gives CDR1 SQVTM, CDR2 ANQGSEA. With 3 bases clipped from V and 4 bases from J, the junction kept 5 bases outside the gene matches. CDR3 nucleotide sequence: TGCAGCGTTGACAGGGGGCGAGAGGGGGCCAACGTCCTGACTTTC. This sequence encodes CSVDRGREGANVLTF.

V is TRBV7-2 and J is TRBJ2-5; D is uncertain. V lost 5 bases to trimming and J lost 3 bases, with 16 bases between them. CDR3 length: 15 amino acids. Germline CDR1 and CDR2: SGHTA and FQGNSA. CDR3 nucleotides: TGTGCCAGCAGCAAAGTGACGCGGAGTGAAGAGACCCAGTACTTC. Protein: CASSKVTRSEETQYF.

The CDR3 DNA is TGTGCCAGCAGCCTATGGACTAGCGGGAGGGCCGGATCCTACGAGCAGTACTTC. Protein: CASSLWTSGRAGSYEQYF. This chain connects TRBV5-6 to TRBJ2-7, with 15 bases fitting TRBD2. The V segment lost 4 bases and the J segment 1 base; nucleotides outside the gene matches: 9. The CDR3 consists of 18 residues. Germline V gives CDR1 SGHDT, CDR2 YYEEEE.

V gene TRBV5-6 combines with J gene TRBJ1-2; weak D call: TRBD1 (6 bases). Trimming removed 4 bases from V and 1 base from J, with 23 bases in between. Germline loops: CDR1 SGHDT, CDR2 YYEEEE. The CDR3 extends over 18 amino acids. Written as DNA, the CDR3 is TGTGCCAGCAGCGTTTGGGGGACAATGGAGGAAGATAACTATGGCTACACCTTC. It translates to CASSVWGTMEEDNYGYTF.

In regard to this clonotype: One end of the junction varies from germline; a read error may be responsible. The chain's CDR3 is CASGSQNTGELFF. As DNA, the CDR3 is TGCGCCAGCGGGAGCCAGAACACCGGGGAGCTGTTTTTT. The chain is built from TRBV7-9 and TRBJ2-2; 8 nucleotides match TRBD2. Germline V lookup: CDR1 SEHNR, CDR2 FQNEAQ (reference sequence). The CDR3 consists of 13 residues.

This chain links TRBV5-5 with TRBJ1-5; 9 bases map to TRBD1. Germline CDR1 is SGHKS and CDR2 is YYEKEE (reference sequence). This CDR3 has 15 amino acids. Trimming at V came to 6 bases and at J to 6 bases, leaving 10 bases not matched to a gene. The CDR3 is CASNPGTGRGQPQHF. CDR3 nucleotides: TGTGCCAGCAACCCCGGGACAGGGAGAGGTCAGCCCCAGCATTTT.

This chain connects TRBV7-2 to TRBJ1-5, with D possibly TRBD1 on 5 matching bases. Germline V gives CDR1 SGHTA, CDR2 FQGNSA. Trimming removed 6 bases from V and 2 bases from J, with 11 bases in between. This CDR3 comprises 14 residues. This chain's CDR3 is CASSGHGGNQPQHF. The CDR3 coding sequence is TGTGCCAGCAGTGGACACGGCGGCAATCAGCCCCAGCATTTT.

The chain couples TRBV7-2 to TRBJ2-5; D not resolved. CDR1 is SGHTA and CDR2 is FQGNSA in the germline V gene. With 3 bases removed from V and 9 bases from J, the gap between germline ends came to 17 bases. The CDR3 consists of 14 residues. The CDR3 DNA reads TGTGCCAGCAGCTTCGACAACTATAATCAGCCCCAGTACTTC. Amino acid sequence: CASSFDNYNQPQYF.

This chain joins TRBV25-1 and TRBJ2-5; 8 bases match TRBD2. The germline V gene encodes CDR1 MGHDK and CDR2 SYGVNS. J was trimmed by 1 base and V by 6 bases; bases with no gene match: 7. The CDR3 consists of 15 residues. CDR3 loop: CASSANGGGQETQYF. CDR3 DNA: TGTGCCAGCAGCGCCAACGGGGGGGGCCAAGAGACCCAGTACTTC.

In this sample, this clonotype turned up a few times. This sequence joins TRBV12-3 or TRBV12-4 and TRBJ2-7; D possibly matches TRBD1 or TRBD2 (5 bases each). The CDR3 has 14 amino acids. V gave up 8 bases and J gave up 0 bases, with 14 bases separating them. The CDR3 DNA follows: TGTGCCAGCCATTCCGGGGCCAGCTCCTACGAGCAGTACTTC. It is translated as CASHSGASSYEQYF.

This chain connects TRBV6-1 to TRBJ1-2; tentatively, D is TRBD1 (6 bases). This CDR3 has 12 residues. Germline CDR1 MNHNS, CDR2 SASEGT. V was clipped by 6 bases and J by 6 bases, with 11 bases between them. CDR3 protein: CASSYRVHGYTF. The CDR3 DNA sequence: TGTGCCAGCAGCTACAGGGTTCATGGCTACACCTTC.

This clonotype was seen more than once but under ten times. This chain links TRBV7-9 with TRBJ1-1; no reliable D call. The length of the CDR3 is 14 residues. Germline lookup yields CDR1 SEHNR and CDR2 FQNEAQ (reference sequence). With 4 bases removed from V and 6 bases from J, the gap between germline ends came to 15 bases. The CDR3 DNA reads TGTGCCAGCAGCTCCAATGTGATTCCCCCTGAAGCTTTCTTT. Translated, it gives CASSSNVIPPEAFF.

This clonotype was found a few times. The junction differs from germline at one of its ends, possibly a read error. The gene calls are TRBV10-3 and TRBJ1-4; a possible D gene is TRBD1 (5 bases). Germline V gives CDR1 ENHRY, CDR2 SYGVKD. The CDR3 has 15 residues. Here the CDR3 reads CASSEESTGSEKLFF. CDR3 nucleotides: TGTGCCAGCAGTGAAGAGTCCACAGGAAGTGAAAAACTGTTTTTT.

V usage is TRBV9 and J usage is TRBJ2-5; 7 nucleotides agree with TRBD2. Germline V CDR1 and CDR2: SGDLS, YYNGEE. This CDR3 is 14 amino acids long. V shed 4 bases, J shed 9 bases, and the junction held 12 bases outside the gene matches. CDR3 bases: TGTGCCAGCAGCTTAGTGGGGGGAGGGCAGCCCCAGTACTTC. This codes for CASSLVGGGQPQYF.

In its sample, this clonotype was seen a few times. V is TRBV28 and J is TRBJ2-2; either TRBD1 or TRBD2 may supply D (5 bases each). The V and J ends lost 3 bases and 4 bases respectively, with 9 bases between them. In germline, CDR1 is MDHEN, CDR2 SYDVKM. The CDR3 loop spans 14 amino acids. The CDR3 coding sequence is TGTGCCAGCAGTTTCCCGGGACCCACCGGGGAGCTGTTTTTT. Its protein product is CASSFPGPTGELFF.

This clonotype was detected only a few times. The rearrangement uses TRBV25-1 and TRBJ1-2; the D is unclear. Germline-derived CDR1 and CDR2 are MGHDK and SYGVNS. The CDR3 contains 14 residues. The V and J ends lost 5 bases and 1 base respectively, with 11 bases between them. The CDR3, as DNA: TGTGCCAGCAGTTTATCGGGGAATAACTATGGCTACACCTTC. This translates into CASSLSGNNYGYTF.

This clonotype was picked up many times. J is TRBJ1-4 and V is TRBV29-1, with D tentatively TRBD1 (6 bases). V was shortened by 5 bases and J by 3 bases, with 13 bases between the two germline ends. This CDR3 has 14 residues. CDR1 SQVTM and CDR2 ANQGSEA come from the germline V gene. The CDR3 coding sequence is TGCAGCGTTATGGGGGGCACAGCTAATGAAAAACTGTTTTTT. Translated: CSVMGGTANEKLFF.

At least ten counts were recorded for this clonotype. The chain employs TRBV29-1 and TRBJ2-5, with 8 nucleotides matching TRBD2. V was clipped by 4 bases and J by 5 bases; unmatched bases: 3. This CDR3 has 12 amino acids. CDR1 and CDR2 from the germline V gene are SQVTM and ANQGSEA. The DNA for the CDR3 is TGCAGCGTTGGGCCTAGCGGGGAGACCCAGTACTTC. It codes for CSVGPSGETQYF.

This clonotype was counted at least ten times. V is TRBV20-1 and J is TRBJ1-5, with D possibly matching TRBD1 (6 bases). The CDR3 totals 13 residues. In germline, CDR1 is DFQATT, CDR2 SNEGSKA (reference sequence). V was trimmed by 5 bases and J by 4 bases, leaving 12 bases between them. CDR3 coding DNA: TGCAGTGCTTGGCAGGGGATAAATCAGCCCCAGCATTTT. It translates to CSAWQGINQPQHF.

This chain links TRBV2 with TRBJ2-5; 8 bases agree with TRBD1. The junction had 6 bases not matched to a gene; V was cut back by 6 bases and J by 3 bases. The germline gives CDR1 SNHLY, CDR2 FYNNEI. This CDR3 has 14 residues. This CDR3 is CASSKGQGEETQYF. The CDR3 DNA sequence: TGTGCCAGCAGCAAAGGACAGGGCGAAGAGACCCAGTACTTC. Filled out from reference TRBV2 and TRBJ2-5, the complete variable domain reads EPEVTQTPSHQVTQMGQEVILRCVPISNHLYFYWYRQILGQKVEFLVSFYNNEISEKSEIFDDQFSVERPDGSNFTLKIRSTKLEDSAMYFCASSKGQGEETQYFGPGTRLLVL.

The V and J genes are TRBV20-1 and TRBJ1-1, with D possibly TRBD1 on 6 matching bases. Trimming shortened V by 6 bases and J by 0 bases, and 14 bases separated the two germline ends. CDR3 length: 14 residues. CDR1 DFQATT and CDR2 SNEGSKA come from the germline V gene (reference sequence). CDR3 in amino acids: CSAADGGMNTEAFF. CDR3 in DNA: TGCAGTGCCGCGGACGGGGGCATGAACACTGAAGCTTTCTTT.

In this sample, this clonotype turned up a few times. The chain carries TRBV12-3 or TRBV12-4 and TRBJ1-3; perhaps TRBD1 as D (5 bases). CDR3 size: 15 residues. V was clipped by 1 base and J by 3 bases, with 10 bases between them. The CDR3 reads CASSLGGKSGNTIYF. The CDR3 bases are TGTGCCAGCAGTTTAGGGGGGAAAAGTGGAAACACCATATATTTT.

This clonotype occurred many times. V is TRBV7-2 and J is TRBJ2-7, with a tentative D call TRBD1 (6 bases). Germline V gene data show CDR1 as SGHTA and CDR2 as FQGNSA. Trimming left V 0 bases short and J 3 bases short, with 12 bases between. The CDR3 spans 15 residues. CDR3 sequence: CASSLAPGVRYEQYF. DNA for the CDR3: TGTGCCAGCAGCTTAGCCCCAGGGGTTCGCTACGAGCAGTACTTC.

Only one count was recorded for this clonotype. J is TRBJ1-5 and V is TRBV7-8, with TRBD1 matching over 9 bases. Germline V gene sequence: CDR1 SGHVS, CDR2 FQNEAQ. V was pared by 6 bases and J by 1 base, with 7 bases of the junction left unmatched. The CDR3 is made up of 16 amino acids. For the CDR3, the DNA is TGTGCCAGCAGGTCTGGGACAGGGTCGAGCAATCAGCCCCAGCATTTT. Translating gives CASRSGTGSSNQPQHF. Using reference TRBV7-8 and TRBJ1-5 for the parts outside the CDR3, the full variable domain is GAGVSQSPRYKVAKRGQDVALRCDPISGHVSLFWYQQALGQGPEFLTYFQNEAQLDKSGLPSDRFFAERPEGSVSTLKIQRTQQEDSAVYLCASRSGTGSSNQPQHFGDGTRLSIL.